Shown below are 14 T cell receptor beta chains from a single sample sequenced in a study of cytomegalovirus exposure and HLA in healthy donors. The primer mix had 60 Vbeta and 13 Jbeta primers. Sequenced by immunoSEQ multiplex PCR; TCRdb stores in-frame clones only, minus some. Its clone listing holds some 76,000 clones. Sequencing was done on a sample of PBMCs. The receptors here all came from a female donor in good health and CMV-seropositive.

This rearrangement joins TRBV4-2 to TRBJ1-2, with 8 bases matching TRBD1. The CDR3 is made up of 17 amino acids. Germline V gene lookup returns CDR1 LGHNA and CDR2 YNFKEQ. Germline trimming cut 0 bases from V and 0 bases from J; bases unmatched to any gene: 6. Written as DNA, the CDR3 is TGTGCCAGCAGCCAAGACCTGACAGGGGCTTCTAACTATGGCTACACCTTC. Amino acids: CASSQDLTGASNYGYTF.

The chain recombines TRBV27 with TRBJ2-1, with D maybe TRBD2 (5 bases). Trimming left V 6 bases short and J 5 bases short, with 17 bases between. The CDR3 totals 15 residues. The germline V gene encodes CDR1 MNHEY and CDR2 SMNVEV (reference sequence). CDR3: CASSPGITNHNEQFF. In DNA, the CDR3 is TGTGCCAGCAGCCCCGGGATTACCAACCACAATGAGCAGTTCTTC.

The chain is built from TRBV7-2 and TRBJ1-2; 10 nucleotides line up with TRBD1. The CDR3 is 14 amino acids. V gave up 5 bases and J gave up 4 bases; unmatched junction bases: 4. Germline V gives CDR1 SGHTA, CDR2 FQGNSA. The CDR3, as DNA: TGTGCCAGCAGCCGGACAGGGGGGGGCTATGGCTACACCTTC. Encoded protein: CASSRTGGGYGYTF.

This chain joins TRBV5-1 and TRBJ2-2; a weak D match, TRBD2 (6 bases). CDR3 length: 16 residues. The V and J ends lost 3 bases and 0 bases respectively, with 12 bases between them. The germline CDR1 and CDR2 sequences are SGHRS and YFSETQ. This chain's CDR3 is CASSWREIANTGELFF. As DNA, the CDR3 is TGCGCCAGCAGCTGGAGGGAGATAGCGAACACCGGGGAGCTGTTTTTT.

The chain couples TRBV28 to TRBJ1-5; 11 positions match TRBD1. The CDR3 length is 15 residues. From germline, CDR1 is MDHEN and CDR2 SYDVKM. The trim removed 7 bases at V and 6 bases at J, leaving 8 bases unmatched. The CDR3 here is CASILGGTGGQPQHF. In DNA, the CDR3 is TGTGCCAGCATCCTAGGGGGGACAGGGGGTCAGCCCCAGCATTTT.

This chain uses TRBV13 with TRBJ1-1, with 10 bases identical to TRBD1. Germline values: CDR1 PRHDT, CDR2 FYEKMQ (reference sequence). V shed 0 bases, J shed 6 bases, and the junction held 7 bases outside the gene matches. The CDR3 is made up of 16 amino acids. CDR3 bases: TGTGCCAGCAGCTTAGGGGGGAGAGGACAGGGGGCTGAAGCTTTCTTT. This codes for CASSLGGRGQGAEAFF.

The chain uses TRBV6-1 and TRBJ2-7, with 12 bases lining up with TRBD2. CDR1 is MNHNS and CDR2 is SASEGT in the germline V gene. The ends lost 4 bases at V and 2 bases at J; junction bases unmatched: 12. The CDR3 has 18 amino acids. CDR3 DNA sequence: TGTGCCAGCAGTGGACTAGCGGGGGTCCTCCCTAGCGCCTACGAGCAGTACTTC. This sequence encodes CASSGLAGVLPSAYEQYF.

The rearrangement joins TRBV6-5 to TRBJ2-1; possible D gene TRBD1, 6 bases. The germline gives CDR1 MNHEY, CDR2 SVGAGI. V was shortened by 7 bases and J by 2 bases, with 9 bases between the two germline ends. The CDR3 loop spans 13 amino acids. The CDR3 is CASKRDTYNEQFF. DNA of the CDR3: TGTGCCAGCAAAAGGGACACCTACAATGAGCAGTTCTTC.

The chain is built from TRBV16 and TRBJ2-3; D gene unclear. Germline V gene sequence: CDR1 KGHSY, CDR2 FQNENV. The CDR3 has 19 amino acids. The V end was cut by 4 bases, the J end by 2 bases, with 25 bases between. The CDR3 sequence: CASSRRGTAAVFFTDTQYF. The CDR3 DNA reads as TGTGCCAGCAGCCGTAGAGGAACCGCTGCTGTATTCTTCACAGATACGCAGTATTTT.

V gene TRBV19 combines with J gene TRBJ2-3, with TRBD2 as a possible D gene (5 bases). CDR1 LNHDA and CDR2 SQIVND come from the germline V gene (reference sequence). The CDR3 has 13 residues. Trimming pared 4 bases from V and 0 bases from J, leaving 5 bases between. The CDR3 region has the DNA TGTGCCAGTAGTAGCGGGAGCACAGATACGCAGTATTTT. Translating it yields CASSSGSTDTQYF.

This chain joins TRBV30 and TRBJ1-2; D gene ambiguous. Trimming took off 1 base at V and 0 bases at J, with 6 bases between the two ends. The CDR3 is made up of 13 amino acids. CDR1 and CDR2 from the germline V gene are GTSNPN and SVGIG (reference sequence). Written as DNA, the CDR3 is TGTGCCTGGAGTGATCTCTCTAACTATGGCTACACCTTC. Its translation is CAWSDLSNYGYTF.

The CDR3 bases are TGTGCCAGCAGCTTGCGACAGGGGGCCATTGGAAACACCATATATTTT. Protein sequence: CASSLRQGAIGNTIYF. The chain carries TRBV5-6 and TRBJ1-3; TRBD1 matches 10 bases. The germline V gene has CDR1 SGHDT and CDR2 YYEEEE. With 1 base clipped from V and 3 bases from J, the junction kept 4 bases outside the gene matches. The length of the CDR3 is 16 residues.

The rearrangement joins TRBV6-6 to TRBJ2-7; 7 bases are shared with TRBD1. This CDR3 contains 14 residues. The J segment lost 0 bases and the V segment lost 4 bases, leaving 3 bases of the junction unmatched. Germline V gene lookup returns CDR1 MNHNY and CDR2 SVGAGI (reference sequence). CDR3 nucleotide sequence: TGTGCCAGCAGTTTCCGGGACAGCTCCTACGAGCAGTACTTC. Its translation: CASSFRDSSYEQYF.

The chain carries TRBV23-1 and TRBJ2-7, with D uncertain. TRBV23-1 is identified as an open reading frame with a role that is uncertain. This CDR3 has 14 amino acids. V lost 6 bases, J lost 2 bases, and 14 bases lay in between. CDR3 bases: TGCGCCAGCAGCCCCACTCACCCTACCTACGAGCAGTACTTC. This translates into CASSPTHPTYEQYF.